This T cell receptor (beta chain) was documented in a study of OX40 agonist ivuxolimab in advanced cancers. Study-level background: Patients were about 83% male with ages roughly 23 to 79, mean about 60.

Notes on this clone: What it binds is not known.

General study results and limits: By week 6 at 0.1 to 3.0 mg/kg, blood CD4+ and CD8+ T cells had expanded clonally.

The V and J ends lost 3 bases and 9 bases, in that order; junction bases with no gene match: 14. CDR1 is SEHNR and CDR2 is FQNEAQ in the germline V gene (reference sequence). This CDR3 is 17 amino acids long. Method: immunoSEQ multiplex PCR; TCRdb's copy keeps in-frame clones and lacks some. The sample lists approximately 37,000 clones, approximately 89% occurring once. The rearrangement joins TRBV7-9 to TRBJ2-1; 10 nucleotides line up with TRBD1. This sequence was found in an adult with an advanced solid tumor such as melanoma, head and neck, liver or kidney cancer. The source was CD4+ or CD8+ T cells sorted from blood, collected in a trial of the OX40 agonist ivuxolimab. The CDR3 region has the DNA TGTGCCAGCAGCTTTGAGATTTCCGGGACAGGGGTTGTTGAGCAGTTCTTC. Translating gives CASSFEISGTGVVEQFF. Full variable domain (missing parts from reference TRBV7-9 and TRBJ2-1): DTGVSQNPRHKITKRGQNVTFRCDPISEHNRLYWYRQTLGQGPEFLTYFQNEAQLEKSRLLSDRFSAERPKGSFSTLEIQRTEQGDSAMYLCASSFEISGTGVVEQFFGPGTRLTVL.